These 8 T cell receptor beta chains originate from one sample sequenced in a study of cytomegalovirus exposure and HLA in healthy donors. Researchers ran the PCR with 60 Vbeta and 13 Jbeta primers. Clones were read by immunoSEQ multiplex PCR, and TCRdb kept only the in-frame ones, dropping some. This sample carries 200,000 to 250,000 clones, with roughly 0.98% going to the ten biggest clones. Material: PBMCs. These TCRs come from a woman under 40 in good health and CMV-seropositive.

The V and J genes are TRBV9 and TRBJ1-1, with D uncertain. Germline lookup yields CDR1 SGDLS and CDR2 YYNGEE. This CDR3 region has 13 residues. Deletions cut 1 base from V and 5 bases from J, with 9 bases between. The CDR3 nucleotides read TGTGCCAGCAGCGTATCCCCCCGGACTGAAGCTTTCTTT. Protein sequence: CASSVSPRTEAFF.

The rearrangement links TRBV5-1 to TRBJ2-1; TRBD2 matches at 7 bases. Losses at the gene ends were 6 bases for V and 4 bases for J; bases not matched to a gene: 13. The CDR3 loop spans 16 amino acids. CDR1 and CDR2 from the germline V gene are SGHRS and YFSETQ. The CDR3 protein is CASIPVSGLNYNEQFF. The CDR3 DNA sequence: TGCGCCAGCATCCCAGTTAGCGGGCTGAATTACAATGAGCAGTTCTTC.

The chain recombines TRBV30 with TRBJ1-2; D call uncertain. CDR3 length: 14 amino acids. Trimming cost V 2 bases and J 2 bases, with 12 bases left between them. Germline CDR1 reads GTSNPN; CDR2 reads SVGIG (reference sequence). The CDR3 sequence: CAWSPRGGNYGYTF. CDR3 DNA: TGTGCCTGGAGTCCTCGAGGTGGAAACTATGGCTACACCTTC.

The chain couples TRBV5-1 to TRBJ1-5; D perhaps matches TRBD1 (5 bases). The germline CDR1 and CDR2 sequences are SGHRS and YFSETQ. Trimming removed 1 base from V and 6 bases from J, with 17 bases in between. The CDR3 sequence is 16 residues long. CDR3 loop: CASSLYGGGGGQPQHF. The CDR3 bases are TGCGCCAGCAGCTTGTATGGGGGGGGTGGAGGTCAGCCCCAGCATTTT.

CDR3: CASSVDSGSGNEQFF. In nucleotides, the CDR3 is TGTGCCAGCAGCGTAGACAGCGGGAGTGGAAATGAGCAGTTCTTC. The genes are TRBV9 and TRBJ2-1; 8 bases map to TRBD2. Germline V gene sequence: CDR1 SGDLS, CDR2 YYNGEE. This CDR3 has 15 amino acids. Trimming removed 0 bases from V and 7 bases from J; junction bases left unmatched: 6.

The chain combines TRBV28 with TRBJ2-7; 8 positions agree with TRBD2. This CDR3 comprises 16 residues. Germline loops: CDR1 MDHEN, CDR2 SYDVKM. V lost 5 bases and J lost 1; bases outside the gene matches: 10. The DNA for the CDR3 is TGTGCCAGCAGTCCCCTGCCGGGACTAGTGTCCTACGAGCAGTACTTC. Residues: CASSPLPGLVSYEQYF.

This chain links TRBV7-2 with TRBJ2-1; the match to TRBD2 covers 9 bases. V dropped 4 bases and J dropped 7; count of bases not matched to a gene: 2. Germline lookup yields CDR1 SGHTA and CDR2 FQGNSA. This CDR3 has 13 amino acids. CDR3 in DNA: TGTGCCAGCAGCTCGCTAGCGGGAAATGAGCAGTTCTTC. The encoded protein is CASSSLAGNEQFF.

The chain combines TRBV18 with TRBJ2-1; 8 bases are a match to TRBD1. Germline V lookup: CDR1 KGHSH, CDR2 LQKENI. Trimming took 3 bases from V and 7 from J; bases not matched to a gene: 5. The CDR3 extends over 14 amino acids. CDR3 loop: CASSPRTGRNEQFF. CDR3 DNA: TGTGCCAGCTCACCTAGGACAGGGAGGAATGAGCAGTTCTTC.